This T cell receptor beta chain appears in the sequencing data of a study of regulatory T cells in long-lasting Graves disease. According to the study, TCR beta libraries were built with iRepertoire HTBI primers and CDR3-region Arm-PCR. TCRdb fed the multiplex PCR reads into MiXCR, producing one record per CDR3 protein. This table has around 500,000 distinct CDR3 sequences, around 12% appearing once. The CDR3 has 14 residues. The V gene's germline CDR1 is SGHTA and CDR2 FQGNSA. With V trimmed by 8 bases and J by 8 bases, 11 bases remained unmatched. There are many counts of this clonotype. The time point was: newly diagnosed GD, antithyroid drugs for less than 3 months. PBMC RNA was the source of the TCR library. The same specimen was also included in a second study, on T cells in Graves' hyperthyroidism and ophthalmopathy. As reported in that work: Newly diagnosed patients aged 18 to 65 had hyperthyroidism of under 2 months' duration.

This receptor was identified in a woman aged 25 to 39 with Graves disease. The rearrangement uses TRBV7-2 and TRBJ1-4, with 7 bases fitting TRBD1. The starting material was peripheral blood mononuclear cells (PBMCs), obtained at new diagnosis, from a patient treated with antithyroid drugs. This CDR3 is CASSRDSWAEKLFF. In DNA, the CDR3 is TGTGCCAGCTCCCGGGACAGCTGGGCGGAAAAACTGTTTTTT. The complete variable domain, with remaining parts taken from reference TRBV7-2 and TRBJ1-4, reads GAGVSQSPSNKVTEKGKDVELRCDPISGHTALYWYRQSLGQGLEFLIYFQGNSAPDKSGLPSDRFSAERTGGSVSTLTIQRTQQEDSAVYLCASSRDSWAEKLFFGSGTQLSVL.